These 7 T cell receptor beta chains share one sample of origin, sequenced in a study of T cells in Graves' hyperthyroidism and ophthalmopathy. Amplification of TCR beta CDR3 regions used RNA as the template. A first-round RT-PCR of the TCR CDR3 used the HTBI primer set. TCRdb itself ran the multiplex PCR reads through MiXCR, one entry per CDR3 protein. The sample carries 600,000 to 650,000 distinct CDR3 sequences, less than 25% recorded once. The material sequenced was blood. The receptors were sampled from a young man with Graves' ophthalmopathy.

This clonotype was found many times. CDR3 coding DNA: TGTGCCAGCAGTGTTTATTTAGAGGGTGAGCAGTTCTTC. This codes for CASSVYLEGEQFF. The J gene is TRBJ2-1, the V gene TRBV2; possible D gene TRBD2, 5 bases. V dropped 4 bases and J dropped 9 bases, with 13 bases sitting between them. Germline CDR1 SNHLY, CDR2 FYNNEI. This CDR3 contains 13 residues.

This clonotype has a count of ten or more. This sequence joins TRBV27 and TRBJ2-7, with TRBD1 matching over 9 bases. Per germline, CDR1 MNHEY and CDR2 SMNVEV (reference sequence). The CDR3 has 15 residues. After removal of 11 bases from V and 3 bases from J, the junction contained 14 bases not matched to a gene. As DNA, the CDR3 is TGTGCCGTCGGGGTTCCGGGACAGGGAAACTACGAGCAGTACTTC. Protein: CAVGVPGQGNYEQYF.

This clonotype was found a few times. This rearrangement joins TRBV20-1 to TRBJ1-6; the match to TRBD1 covers 7 bases. CDR1 DFQATT and CDR2 SNEGSKA come from the germline V gene (reference sequence). The CDR3 is 15 residues long. V trimming: 2 bases; J trimming: 10 bases; junction bases outside the gene matches: 11. The DNA of the CDR3 is TGCAGTGCTAGAACCTTCGAGGGGGCGGAATCACCCCTCCACTTT. It is translated as CSARTFEGAESPLHF.

This clonotype has a single count. The CDR3 DNA follows: TGTGCCAGCAGTGACCCTAAGCAGCAATACAATGAGCAGTTCTTC. It codes for CASSDPKQQYNEQFF. This chain joins TRBV6-1 and TRBJ2-1; no firm D call. V was pared by 3 bases and J by 4 bases, with 13 bases between. The CDR3 contains 15 residues. CDR1 MNHNS and CDR2 SASEGT come from the germline V gene.

For the CDR3, the DNA is TGTGCCAGCAGCCGTGGGACTAGCGGCGGAGCCAAAAACATTCAGTACTTC. It yields the protein CASSRGTSGGAKNIQYF. The chain links TRBV7-6 to TRBJ2-4; 11 bases match TRBD2. Looked up from germline, CDR1 is SGHVS and CDR2 is FNYEAQ. This CDR3 contains 17 residues. With 5 bases clipped from V and 0 bases from J, the junction kept 6 bases outside the gene matches.

This clonotype was seen repeatedly, ten times or more. This chain connects TRBV2 to TRBJ1-1, with D possibly matching TRBD1 (5 bases). The V end lost 2 bases, the J end lost 3 bases, and 7 bases lay between the germline ends. CDR1 is SNHLY, CDR2 FYNNEI, per germline. The CDR3 spans 13 residues. This CDR3 reads CASSEQGYTEAFF. The CDR3 DNA reads TGTGCCAGCAGTGAACAGGGATACACTGAAGCTTTCTTT.

This clonotype appeared many times. The genes are TRBV28 and TRBJ2-7; D could derive from TRBD1 or TRBD2 (5 bases each). V was cut by 7 bases and J by 6 bases, with 7 bases left in between. The germline gives CDR1 MDHEN, CDR2 SYDVKM. CDR3 length: 10 amino acids. The CDR3 spells CASTRGEQYF. The DNA for the CDR3 is TGTGCCAGCACGAGGGGCGAGCAGTACTTC.